This T cell receptor beta chain originates from a study of T-cell memory formation after mild COVID-19. TCRdb re-analysed the 5' RACE reads in MiXCR, keeping a single row per CDR3 protein. The sample carries 500,000 to 600,000 distinct CDR3 sequences, roughly 18% recorded once. Remarks on this clonotype: Its specificity is unknown.

Points from the study as a whole: Some clones that responded turned up in pre-infection memory, which suggests that cross-reactive memory joined in.

Looked up from germline, CDR1 is KGHSH and CDR2 is LQKENI. V gave up 3 bases and J gave up 2 bases, with 8 bases separating them. This CDR3 region has 14 residues. The sequenced sample consisted of PBMCs or a T cell subset sorted from them (not recorded which). The V gene is TRBV18, the J gene TRBJ1-5, with D hard to call. This clonotype was obtained from an adult woman who had mild COVID-19 (a few samples of this study predate the infection). Cell type and time point are not known. DNA of the CDR3: TGTGCCAGCTCACCGGGTTCGGGCAATCAGCCCCAGCATTTT. Translated, it gives CASSPGSGNQPQHF. The variable domain in full, with the rest retrieved from reference TRBV18 and TRBJ1-5, is NAGVMQNPRHLVRRRGQEARLRCSPMKGHSHVYWYRQLPEEGLKFMVYLQKENIIDESGMPKERFSAEFPKEGPSILRIQQVVRGDSAAYFCASSPGSGNQPQHFGDGTRLSIL.